One sample yielded the 30 T cell receptor beta chains listed below, sequenced in a study of T-cell memory formation after mild COVID-19. TCRdb reanalysed the 5' RACE reads using MiXCR and keeps one entry per CDR3 protein. The sample has 130,000 to 150,000 distinct CDR3 sequences, about 5.5% seen once. The sample consisted of PBMCs or a T cell subset sorted from them (not recorded which). The receptors stem from an adult woman who had mild COVID-19 (a few samples of this study predate the infection). Cell type and time point are not known.

The rearrangement joins TRBV19 to TRBJ1-5; D gene unclear. CDR3 length: 13 amino acids. V was shortened by 5 bases and J by 5 bases, with 10 bases between the two germline ends. CDR1 is LNHDA, CDR2 SQIVND, per germline (reference sequence). The DNA for the CDR3 is TGTGCCAGTAGTGTCGGGTTCGATCAGCCCCAGCATTTT. Translation: CASSVGFDQPQHF.

The chain has TRBV12-3 or TRBV12-4 and TRBJ2-1; perhaps TRBD2 as D (6 bases). The CDR3 length is 12 residues. Deletions cut 3 bases from V and 10 bases from J, with 10 bases between. The CDR3 DNA is TGTGCCAGCAGTTTCGGGGCGGGGGAGCAGTTCTTC. Translation gives CASSFGAGEQFF.

Here the CDR3 DNA reads TGTGCCAGCAGCGTAGACTTCGGGTCTAGTGAGCAGTTCTTC. It translates to CASSVDFGSSEQFF. The V call is TRBV9, the J call TRBJ2-1; D remains unclear. The germline V gene has CDR1 SGDLS and CDR2 YYNGEE. CDR3 length: 14 amino acids. V was clipped by 0 bases and J by 9 bases, with 13 bases between them. The full variable domain, completed using reference TRBV9 and TRBJ2-1, is DSGVTQTPKHLITATGQRVTLRCSPRSGDLSVYWYQQSLDQGLQFLIQYYNGEERAKGNILERFSAQQFPDLHSELNLSSLELGDSALYFCASSVDFGSSEQFFGPGTRLTVL.

The rearrangement uses TRBV7-3 and TRBJ2-2; D is uncertain. Trimming took off 3 bases at V and 8 bases at J, with 13 bases between the two ends. The CDR3 runs to 14 residues. The germline CDR1 and CDR2 sequences are SGHTA and FQGTGA. The CDR3 DNA reads as TGTGCCAGCAGCTTTTCGTTTGGGTCAGGGGAGCTGTTTTTT. Amino acids: CASSFSFGSGELFF. Full variable domain (outside the CDR3, taken from reference TRBV7-3 and TRBJ2-2): GAGVSQTPSNKVTEKGKYVELRCDPISGHTALYWYRQSLGQGPEFLIYFQGTGAADDSGLPNDRFFAVRPEGSVSTLKIQRTERGDSAVYLCASSFSFGSGELFFGEGSRLTVL.

At least ten counts were recorded for this clonotype. This chain uses TRBV4-2 with TRBJ2-1; 7 bases are shared with TRBD1. CDR3 length: 13 residues. The trim removed 6 bases at V and 9 bases at J, leaving 8 bases unmatched. Germline V gene data show CDR1 as LGHNA and CDR2 as YNFKEQ. In DNA, the CDR3 is TGTGCCAGCAGTAACAGGGCAGGGGGTGAGCAGTTCTTC. Translation gives CASSNRAGGEQFF.

There are many counts of this clonotype. This chain uses TRBV7-2 with TRBJ2-3, with 12 bases that match TRBD2. The CDR3 is 18 amino acids. In germline, CDR1 is SGHTA, CDR2 FQGNSA. Trimming at V came to 0 bases and at J to 1 base, leaving 5 bases not matched to a gene. The CDR3 loop is CASSLAPLAGGRTDTQYF. CDR3 nucleotides: TGTGCCAGCAGCTTAGCGCCCCTAGCGGGAGGGCGCACAGATACGCAGTATTTT.

This clonotype has at least ten counts. J is TRBJ1-2 and V is TRBV4-2; 7 bases map to TRBD1. CDR3 size: 15 residues. CDR1 LGHNA and CDR2 YNFKEQ come from the germline V gene. Trimming took 4 bases from V and 4 from J; bases not matched to a gene: 9. CDR3 region: CASSPESGTVYGYTF. Here the CDR3 DNA reads TGTGCCAGCAGCCCGGAGAGCGGGACAGTCTATGGCTACACCTTC.

The CDR3 loop reads CASNKGLRNSPLHF. For the CDR3, the DNA is TGTGCCAGCAATAAAGGGTTAAGGAATTCACCCCTCCACTTT. The chain is built from TRBV14 and TRBJ1-6; D is undetermined. V lost 7 bases, J lost 7 bases, and 14 bases lay in between. Germline assignment: CDR1 SGHDN and CDR2 FVKESK. The CDR3 is 14 residues long.

This clonotype was observed a handful of times. The chain joins TRBV9 to TRBJ2-7; 10 bases are shared with TRBD2. From germline, CDR1 is SGDLS and CDR2 YYNGEE. V shed 3 bases, J shed 5 bases, and the junction held 14 bases outside the gene matches. The CDR3 has 17 residues. The CDR3 DNA is TGTGCCAGCAGCGCTTCACTACTAGCGGGGCCTTCCAACGAGCAGTACTTC. Translating it yields CASSASLLAGPSNEQYF. The complete variable domain, with remaining parts taken from reference TRBV9 and TRBJ2-7, reads DSGVTQTPKHLITATGQRVTLRCSPRSGDLSVYWYQQSLDQGLQFLIQYYNGEERAKGNILERFSAQQFPDLHSELNLSSLELGDSALYFCASSASLLAGPSNEQYFGPGTRLTVT.

This clonotype was recorded many times. This chain connects TRBV3-1 to TRBJ1-4, with D uncertain. V was cut by 5 bases and J by 7 bases, with 17 bases left in between. The CDR3 is 15 residues long. Germline CDR1 LGHDT, CDR2 YNNKEL (reference sequence). The CDR3 here is CASSYAAGISEKLFF. The CDR3 region has the DNA TGTGCCAGCAGCTACGCTGCGGGTATTTCTGAAAAACTGTTTTTT.

This clonotype was observed many times. The chain employs TRBV7-9 and TRBJ2-5; D gene ambiguous. CDR3 size: 12 residues. Trimming pared 0 bases from V and 7 bases from J, leaving 6 bases between. The germline gives CDR1 SEHNR, CDR2 FQNEAQ (reference sequence). The CDR3 region is CASSLALGTQYF. Here the CDR3 DNA reads TGTGCCAGCAGCTTAGCGTTGGGGACCCAGTACTTC.

In this sample, this clonotype turned up many times. This chain connects TRBV11-2 to TRBJ2-2; D remains unclear. CDR1 and CDR2 (germline): SGHAT, FQNNGV. The CDR3 covers 13 residues. With 6 bases removed from V and 0 bases from J, the gap between germline ends came to 5 bases. The CDR3: CASSRTNTGELFF. The CDR3 nucleotides are TGTGCCAGCAGTCGCACGAACACCGGGGAGCTGTTTTTT.

This clonotype showed up many times. In DNA, the CDR3 is TGCAGTGCTAGGTTCCCTGGCCGGGCGGGGACCCAAGAGACCCAGTACTTC. It encodes CSARFPGRAGTQETQYF. V is TRBV20-1 and J is TRBJ2-5, with D perhaps TRBD2 (6 bases). Germline lookup yields CDR1 DFQATT and CDR2 SNEGSKA (reference sequence). This CDR3 has 17 residues. The V end lost 3 bases, the J end lost 1 base, and 21 bases lay between the germline ends.

This clonotype occurred many times. The rearrangement links TRBV7-7 to TRBJ2-7; D is ambiguous. CDR3 length equals 13 residues. Germline CDR1 is SSHAT and CDR2 is FNYEAQ (reference sequence). Trimming shortened V by 5 bases and J by 1 base, and 9 bases separated the two germline ends. DNA for the CDR3: TGTGCCAGCAGCCCCGGACGGTCCTACGAGCAGTACTTC. Translated, it gives CASSPGRSYEQYF.

This clonotype was seen many times. V gene TRBV12-3 or TRBV12-4 combines with J gene TRBJ2-3; tentatively, D is TRBD2 (5 bases). Trimming stripped 3 bases from V and 3 bases from J, with 10 bases between. This CDR3 comprises 14 residues. DNA for the CDR3: TGTGCCAGCAGTTTTTTAGGAGGAACAGATACGCAGTATTTT. Residues: CASSFLGGTDTQYF.

The chain employs TRBV24-1 and TRBJ2-5; 15 bases are a match to TRBD2. After removal of 4 bases from V and 3 bases from J, the junction contained 8 bases not matched to a gene. CDR1 and CDR2 from the germline V gene are KGHDR and SFDVKD. The length of the CDR3 is 18 residues. DNA of the CDR3: TGTGCCACCAGTGACTCGGGACTAGCGGGAGGAGGGAAAGAGACCCAGTACTTC. Protein: CATSDSGLAGGGKETQYF.

This clonotype occurred a few times. This chain joins TRBV12-5 and TRBJ2-1, with 12 nucleotides matching TRBD2. Per germline, CDR1 LGHNT and CDR2 FRNRAP. V was clipped by 5 bases and J by 9 bases; unmatched bases: 5. The CDR3 is 14 residues long. The CDR3 DNA follows: TGTGCTAGTGGTGTGGGACTAGCGGGTTTTGAGCAGTTCTTC. It translates to CASGVGLAGFEQFF. Supplemented by reference TRBV12-5 and TRBJ2-1, the full variable domain reads DARVTQTPRHKVTEMGQEVTMRCQPILGHNTVFWYRQTMMQGLELLAYFRNRAPLDDSGMPKDRFSAEMPDATLATLKIQPSEPRDSAVYFCASGVGLAGFEQFFGPGTRLTVL.

V gene TRBV6-6 combines with J gene TRBJ1-5; TRBD1 aligns across 7 bases. Germline-derived CDR1 and CDR2 are MNHNY and SVGAGI (reference sequence). J lost 9 bases, V lost 0 bases, and 5 bases had no gene match. CDR3 length equals 14 residues. The CDR3 reads CASSYSAGQRPQHF. CDR3 nucleotide sequence: TGTGCCAGCAGTTACTCAGCGGGACAGCGGCCCCAGCATTTT.

Ten or more counts support this clonotype. The chain employs TRBV15 and TRBJ1-5; the match to TRBD1 covers 7 bases. CDR3 length: 18 amino acids. Trimming at V came to 0 bases and at J to 9 bases, leaving 17 bases not matched to a gene. CDR1 LNHNV and CDR2 YYDKDF come from the germline V gene (reference sequence). The CDR3 DNA reads as TGTGCCACCAGCAGAGATTTCCCGGGACAGAACTTGGATGGGCCCCAGCATTTT. Encoded protein: CATSRDFPGQNLDGPQHF.

In this sample, this clonotype turned up a few times. The rearrangement uses TRBV24-1 and TRBJ2-7; 12 nucleotides align to TRBD2. Germline lookup yields CDR1 KGHDR and CDR2 SFDVKD. V was pared by 5 bases and J by 3 bases, with 4 bases of the junction left unmatched. The CDR3 contains 15 residues. The CDR3 reads CATSATSGGRYEQYF. CDR3 DNA: TGTGCCACCAGTGCTACTAGCGGGGGGCGCTACGAGCAGTACTTC.

At least ten counts were recorded for this clonotype. The genes are TRBV7-2 and TRBJ1-2, with 7 bases that match TRBD1. J was trimmed by 3 bases and V by 5 bases; bases with no gene match: 6. Per the germline V gene, CDR1 is SGHTA and CDR2 is FQGNSA. CDR3 length: 14 residues. This CDR3 reads CASSPQGGYYGYTF. The CDR3 DNA sequence: TGTGCCAGCAGCCCCCAGGGGGGCTACTATGGCTACACCTTC.

This clonotype was seen at least ten times. The CDR3 reads CASSISQETQYF. In DNA form, the CDR3 reads TGTGCCAGTAGCATCAGCCAAGAGACCCAGTACTTC. The J gene is TRBJ2-5, the V gene TRBV6-2 or TRBV6-3; D unresolved. Looked up from germline, CDR1 is MNHEY and CDR2 is SVGEGT. With 9 bases removed from V and 1 base from J, the gap between germline ends came to 9 bases. The CDR3 length is 12 residues.

This clonotype showed up just a few times. The chain is built from TRBV20-1 and TRBJ1-5, with TRBD1 as a possible D gene (5 bases). Germline values: CDR1 DFQATT, CDR2 SNEGSKA (reference sequence). The CDR3 length is 16 residues. V was cut by 2 bases and J by 5 bases, with 19 bases left in between. CDR3 region: CSARRDSVGFYQPQHF. CDR3 nucleotide sequence: TGCAGTGCTAGACGGGACTCGGTCGGTTTTTATCAGCCCCAGCATTTT.

This chain connects TRBV29-1 to TRBJ1-1; D may be TRBD1 (5 bases). Per germline, CDR1 SQVTM and CDR2 ANQGSEA. V lost 4 bases, J lost 3 bases, and 12 bases lay in between. The CDR3 length is 13 residues. Here the CDR3 DNA reads TGCAGCGTTGGGGTGCGGGGGGACACTGAAGCTTTCTTT. Its protein product is CSVGVRGDTEAFF.

Ten or more counts support this clonotype. This chain connects TRBV6-5 to TRBJ1-5, with D uncertain. CDR1 MNHEY and CDR2 SVGAGI come from the germline V gene. This CDR3 comprises 16 residues. The ends were cut back, 5 bases at V and 5 bases at J, with 19 bases in the middle. CDR3 nucleotides: TGTGCCAGCAGTCGTTCTGTTCCGGGATTAGATCAGCCCCAGCATTTT. Its translation: CASSRSVPGLDQPQHF.

This clonotype was detected many times. The chain combines TRBV12-3 or TRBV12-4 with TRBJ2-7; D uncertain. The V gene lost 2 bases and the J gene lost 6 bases, with 14 bases spanning the gap. The CDR3 runs 14 residues. CDR3 protein: CASSLSQTFGEQYF. CDR3 nucleotides: TGTGCCAGCAGTTTAAGTCAGACGTTCGGCGAGCAGTACTTC.

V usage is TRBV20-1 and J usage is TRBJ1-6; maybe TRBD1 (5 bases). Germline CDR1 is DFQATT and CDR2 is SNEGSKA (reference sequence). The CDR3 runs to 12 residues. V lost 0 bases and J 15 bases, leaving 12 bases between the germline ends. The CDR3 reads CSAREQGLLLHF. Written as DNA, the CDR3 is TGCAGTGCTAGAGAGCAGGGTCTCCTCCTCCACTTT.

This clonotype was detected only a few times. V and J are TRBV12-3 or TRBV12-4 and TRBJ1-5; D uncertain. This CDR3 spans 13 amino acids. Trimming left V 9 bases short and J 0 bases short, with 9 bases between. The CDR3 DNA sequence: TGTGCCAGTGCCCAGAGTAGCAATCAGCCCCAGCATTTT. Its translation is CASAQSSNQPQHF.

A few counts support this clonotype. The chain employs TRBV18 and TRBJ2-5; D gene unclear. This CDR3 region has 15 residues. V shed 0 bases and J shed 2 bases, with 10 bases lying between them. Germline loops: CDR1 KGHSH, CDR2 LQKENI. The CDR3 loop reads CASSPPLGIQETQYF. The CDR3 DNA sequence: TGTGCCAGCTCACCACCGCTCGGCATACAAGAGACCCAGTACTTC.

This clonotype was observed a few times. This chain uses TRBV20-1 with TRBJ2-1, with 9 nucleotides matching TRBD2. Germline assignment: CDR1 DFQATT and CDR2 SNEGSKA (reference sequence). V lost 0 bases, J lost 8 bases, and 11 bases stayed unmatched. The CDR3 runs to 16 residues. The CDR3 sequence is CSARDQGGRAGDEQFF. CDR3 DNA sequence: TGCAGTGCTAGAGATCAAGGCGGGAGGGCTGGCGATGAGCAGTTCTTC.